One and the same sample provided the 8 T cell receptor beta chains below, sequenced in a study of CD8+ T cells in alopecia areata. Extraction and reverse transcription of RNA yielded cDNA as the sequencing template. Clones were sequenced by immunoSEQ multiplex PCR, and TCRdb holds only the in-frame ones, with some missing. Here the sample spans 150,000 to 200,000 clones, 59% being singletons. Sequencing used CD4+ T cells sorted from blood, obtained at week 0. The receptors originated from a human donor with alopecia areata.

Points on this clone: Other DNA sequences in this sample translate to the same CDR3. V and J are TRBV29-1 and TRBJ2-1; TRBD1 or TRBD2 may be the D gene (5 bases each). Trimming stripped 3 bases from V and 4 bases from J, with 10 bases between. The CDR3 totals 13 residues. Germline loops: CDR1 SQVTM, CDR2 ANQGSEA. This CDR3 is CSVETGRYNEQFF. The CDR3 nucleotides read TGCAGCGTTGAGACGGGACGGTACAATGAGCAGTTCTTC.

The chain carries TRBV6-1 and TRBJ2-7; D may be TRBD1 or TRBD2 (6 bases each). The germline gives CDR1 MNHNS, CDR2 SASEGT. This CDR3 is 15 amino acids long. Trimming left V 10 bases short and J 0 bases short, with 19 bases between. The CDR3 sequence is CATGGGRTSSYEQYF. The CDR3 region has the DNA TGTGCCACCGGGGGCGGACGGACCAGCTCCTACGAGCAGTACTTC.

A few counts support this clone. The chain has TRBV2 and TRBJ1-5; 9 nucleotides match TRBD1. The CDR3 contains 15 residues. The V gene end was trimmed by 4 bases and the J gene end by 3 bases; junction bases not matched to a gene: 4. CDR1 SNHLY and CDR2 FYNNEI come from the germline V gene. Here the CDR3 DNA reads TGTGCCAGCAGTGCTGACAGGGGGTACAATCAGCCCCAGCATTTT. It is translated as CASSADRGYNQPQHF.

The chain is built from TRBV6-1 and TRBJ1-5; the match to TRBD1 covers 8 bases. This CDR3 is built from 14 residues. The J segment lost 6 bases and the V segment lost 7 bases, leaving 8 bases of the junction unmatched. Looked up from germline, CDR1 is MNHNS and CDR2 is SASEGT. This CDR3 is CASIYDRGGQPQHF. The DNA for the CDR3 is TGTGCCAGCATATACGACAGGGGAGGTCAGCCCCAGCATTTT.

A note on this clone: Other DNA variants within this sample encode the same CDR3. The chain uses TRBV29-1 and TRBJ1-1; 7 positions agree with TRBD1. Trimming at V came to 7 bases and at J to 5 bases, leaving 7 bases not matched to a gene. In germline, CDR1 is SQVTM, CDR2 ANQGSEA. CDR3 length: 12 residues. The CDR3, as DNA: TGCAGCGGCAGACAGGGAAGGACTGAAGCTTTCTTT. Its translation: CSGRQGRTEAFF.

Remarks on this clone: Within the sample, other DNA sequences also encode this same CDR3. The chain couples TRBV4-1 to TRBJ2-3, with TRBD1 as a possible D gene (5 bases). Trimming cost V 2 bases and J 3 bases, with 6 bases left between them. From germline, CDR1 is MGHRA and CDR2 YSYEKL. The CDR3 is made up of 13 amino acids. The DNA of the CDR3 is TGCGCCAGCAGCCAACAGGGTACAGATACGCAGTATTTT. It yields the protein CASSQQGTDTQYF.

V usage is TRBV6-5 and J usage is TRBJ2-7; 9 nucleotides agree with TRBD2. This CDR3 region has 14 residues. V lost 7 bases to trimming and J lost 6 bases; unmatched junction nucleotides: 10. Per germline, CDR1 MNHEY and CDR2 SVGAGI. The CDR3 sequence is CASTSLAGGPEQYF. CDR3 coding DNA: TGTGCCAGCACCTCCTTGGCGGGGGGGCCCGAGCAGTACTTC.

This clone was counted once. CDR3 in DNA: TGCGCCAACCGGACTAGCGGGGGGATTATGAAGGATGAGCAGTTCTTC. Protein product: CANRTSGGIMKDEQFF. The J gene is TRBJ2-1, the V gene TRBV23-1, with TRBD2 matching over 14 bases. TRBV23-1 is given ORF status, its function remaining uncertain. J lost 8 bases, V lost 10 bases, and 13 bases had no gene match. CDR3 length: 16 amino acids.